This T cell receptor (beta chain) is from a study of T cells in women clearing cervical HPV infection. Overall study context: Blood came at first lesion visit for cases, post-clearance for controls. HLA type stays a possible confounder, typing being limited. For cases, blood was sampled a median 149 days after lesion detection, interquartile range about 90 to 210 days. Findings of the study overall: Unknown T-cell numbers per sample may underlie the richness differences.

As for this clone: Its antigen is undetermined. The CDR3 end falls 3 residues outside the read, so it is completed with the germline J gene.

CDR1 and CDR2 (germline): SGHRS, YFSETQ. The CDR3 is 16 amino acids. Here immunoSEQ multiplex PCR was the method, and the copy in TCRdb shows in-frame clones only, minus some. In total, the table holds roughly 42,000 clones. The sequence was obtained from a woman between 18 and 69 years old with a cervical HPV16 infection that either progressed to CIN3+ or cleared (not recorded which). The sample consisted of blood buffy coat. This rearrangement joins TRBV5-1 to TRBJ2-2; 7 bases match TRBD2. The sequenced part of the CDR3 DNA is TGCGCCAGCAGCCCGGGACTATTTGCAACTAATGAAAAG. This sequence encodes CASSPGLFATNEK. The entire CDR3 sequence reads CASSPGLFATNEKLFF. The variable domain in full, with the rest retrieved from reference TRBV5-1 and TRBJ2-2, is KAGVTQTPRYLIKTRGQQVTLSCSPISGHRSVSWYQQTPGQGLQFLFEYFSETQRNKGNFPGRFSGRQFSNSRSEMNVSTLELGDSALYLCASSPGLFATNEKLFFGEGSRLTVL.